The 2 T cell receptor beta chains listed next were all sequenced from one sample in a study of cytomegalovirus exposure and HLA in healthy donors. Primers: 60 Vbeta forward and 13 Jbeta reverse. Some clones are missing from TCRdb's copy, which holds only in-frame ones; the method was immunoSEQ multiplex PCR. In the table there are about 280,000 clones, over 85% of which are singletons. Sequenced material: PBMCs. These receptors were obtained from a young woman in good health and CMV-seronegative.

To note about this clone: Relative to the germline gene, one junction end is altered; a read error may explain this. This chain uses TRBV7-9 with TRBJ2-2, with 9 bases identical to TRBD2. Germline lookup yields CDR1 SEHNR and CDR2 FQNEAQ (reference sequence). The CDR3 sequence is 16 residues long. CDR3 DNA: TGTTCCAGCAGCCCCCTAGCGGGGAAGAGAATCGGGGAGCTGTTTTTT. This codes for CSSSPLAGKRIGELFF.

Regarding this clone: Other nucleotide sequences from this sample produce the same CDR3. The gene calls are TRBV5-4 and TRBJ2-7; D might be TRBD1 (5 bases). Germline V gene lookup returns CDR1 SGHNT and CDR2 YYREEE (reference sequence). With 0 bases removed from V and 2 bases from J, the gap between germline ends came to 12 bases. The CDR3 loop spans 15 amino acids. The DNA for the CDR3 is TGTGCCAGCAGCTTGGCTGGCAGGGAAGCCTACGAGCAGTACTTC. Its translation is CASSLAGREAYEQYF.